This record covers a single TCR beta chain. This clone is a singleton in its sample. The antigen this receptor binds is unknown. No base-level quality is on record; no much larger clone is a single base apart. Other DNA sequences in this sample translate to the same CDR3. This specimen comes from a study of blood T cell repertoires in COVID-19 (TCRdb year 2020). Turning to the overall study: Samples from collaborators originated in the United States, Italy and Spain and spanned both the acute and convalescent phases of COVID-19. The prospective study material was composed of cDNA or gDNA derived from T cells, B-cell-depleted T cells, or PBMCs. Subjects who had been exposed to COVID-19, were actively infected with it, or had recovered from it provided the deeply sampled blood TCRbeta repertoires that made up the dataset. The repertoires were released in a freely available public database meant as a resource for research on the immune response to SARS-CoV-2. The samples were drawn from two sources: the first 160 participants of the ongoing ImmuneRACE study, and 1,000 to 1,500 subjects contributed by 6 global collaborators. The sample metadata nearly always contained a de-identified subject ID, COVID-19 status, age in years and sex. HLA class I and class II types, where available, came from metadata supplied by the sample provider rather than from assay-based typing.

One collaborating source in Seattle enrolled patients during active infection and followed them longitudinally through the course of disease. The collaborating institutions used their own protocols to collect whole blood in K2EDTA tubes. For TCRbeta analysis, collaborators shipped samples as frozen whole blood, isolated PBMCs, or DNA extracted from either of those sample types. The immunoSEQ Assay, a bias-controlled multiplex PCR, was used to amplify TCRbeta CDR3 regions from genomic DNA. In the original analysis: Within the assay, amplification of reference gene primers was used to estimate how many nucleated cells each sample contained. To quantify the absolute abundance of each unique TCRbeta CDR3 rearrangement, sequence reads were collapsed and filtered. For each sample, productive Simpson clonality was calculated as the square root of Simpson's diversity index across productive rearrangements. The source is immuneACCESS, and TCRdb retained only in-frame sequences with V and J called. Part of the clones is not carried over; for the studies checked, unresolved V genes explain less than half of this, and the remainder is unexplained. The V and J calls and the clone size are those of that table, but D and trimming were determined from the DNA. Here the sample has approximately 150,000 clones; roughly 80% occur a single time. Around 8.9% of the sample rests with the top ten.

Beyond this particular receptor, the publication reports: How much clinical and demographic metadata was included differed by source and by participant, and the metadata was provided uncurated.

Sample: peripheral blood. This clonotype was sampled from a woman older than 75 with COVID-19, enrolled during active disease.

This receptor carries the CDR3 CASSPRGDTEAFF. The base sequence is TGTGCCAGCTCACCCAGGGGAGACACTGAAGCTTTCTTT. Rearrangement joined TRBV18 to TRBJ1-1; the D gene is perhaps TRBD1, from 6 matching bases. From its cysteine to its phenylalanine, the CDR3 spans 13 amino acids. The kept DNA is CDR3 alone, 39 bases in frame from the first base. Trimming costs V 3 bases and J 3 bases, and their ends lie 8 bases apart. Looking up the germline V gene yields CDR1 KGHSH and CDR2 LQKENI.